This TCR beta chain was recorded in a study of blood T cells in healthy people across ages. V was clipped by 4 bases and J by 0 bases, with 12 bases between them. There are 15 residues in the CDR3. About this clonotype itself: Its target is unknown.

Drawn from each donor were 8.5 to 10 milliliters of peripheral blood. There were at least 5.5 micrograms of total RNA extracted from every sample. Broader study findings: A greater number of naive CD4+ cells and higher diversity distinguished long-lived donors from aged donors. As naive T cell percentage varied, TCR beta diversity correlated strongly with it.

With a J-beta primer mix and a sample-barcoded 5' primer, a second PCR ran 7 to 11 cycles. From the 5' RACE reads, TCRdb called clonotypes with MiXCR, one entry per CDR3 protein. Here the sample spans around 1.7 million distinct CDR3 sequences, 28% being singletons. This chain connects TRBV12-3 or TRBV12-4 to TRBJ1-1; D ambiguous. This TCR was sampled from a woman aged 30 to 39 in good health. Sequencing used blood. CDR3 nucleotides: TGTGCCAGCAGTTCTCTAATCGGGTTGAACACTGAAGCTTTCTTT. Its translation: CASSSLIGLNTEAFF.